This is a list of T cell receptor beta chains from one sample in a study of human T cells and chemical hapten exposure. TCRdb analysed the RACE reads with MiXCR anew, one entry per CDR3 protein. Counted here are 40,000 to 50,000 distinct CDR3 sequences, around 12% occurring once; the ten biggest clones make up 5.5% to 6.5%. The source material was whole blood, sampled in connection with sensitization to the hapten diphenylcyclopropenone (DPC). The origin of the receptors is a woman aged 25 to 39 with alopecia areata. Some clones in this sample may be carry-over from other donors' samples. The conserved cysteine and the conserved F or W are not part of the CDR3 here. A D gene is named only where the DNA matches it firmly. Size is stated for part of the rows, as once, few or many counts, or as a class when the clone is expanded.

>few|TRBJ2-1|TRBV20-1|TRBD2
SALGTSGRNEQF
>many|TRBJ1-6|TRBV21-1|NA
ASSTGSVGSPLH
>many|TRBJ2-3|TRBV24-1|TRBD2
ATSRGLAGGTTDTQY
>many|TRBJ1-1|TRBV7-2|TRBD1
ASSSPGTGNTEAF
>many|TRBJ1-3|TRBV6-5|NA
ASSYSIQGGGNTIY
>NA|TRBJ2-1|TRBV5-6|NA
ASSLVPLAINEQF
>many|TRBJ2-4|TRBV6-1|NA
ASSAGTRENIQY
>many|TRBJ1-2|TRBV28|NA
ASSYTVFSGYT
>many|TRBJ2-7|TRBV20-1|NA
SARVRDPDEQY
>many|TRBJ2-2|TRBV7-6|NA
ASSLVRGGNTGELF
>many|TRBJ2-5|TRBV5-1|NA
ASKRTGTQETQY
>many|TRBJ1-5|TRBV7-8|NA
ASSLGPSGADQPQH
>NA|TRBJ2-7|TRBV5-1|NA
ATAFEQY
>NA|TRBJ1-1|TRBV4-3|NA
ASSQDLSRRAF
>NA|TRBJ2-7|TRBV5-6|NA
ASSRGYRSYEQY
>many|TRBJ2-3|TRBV28|NA
ASISSPLNTDTQY